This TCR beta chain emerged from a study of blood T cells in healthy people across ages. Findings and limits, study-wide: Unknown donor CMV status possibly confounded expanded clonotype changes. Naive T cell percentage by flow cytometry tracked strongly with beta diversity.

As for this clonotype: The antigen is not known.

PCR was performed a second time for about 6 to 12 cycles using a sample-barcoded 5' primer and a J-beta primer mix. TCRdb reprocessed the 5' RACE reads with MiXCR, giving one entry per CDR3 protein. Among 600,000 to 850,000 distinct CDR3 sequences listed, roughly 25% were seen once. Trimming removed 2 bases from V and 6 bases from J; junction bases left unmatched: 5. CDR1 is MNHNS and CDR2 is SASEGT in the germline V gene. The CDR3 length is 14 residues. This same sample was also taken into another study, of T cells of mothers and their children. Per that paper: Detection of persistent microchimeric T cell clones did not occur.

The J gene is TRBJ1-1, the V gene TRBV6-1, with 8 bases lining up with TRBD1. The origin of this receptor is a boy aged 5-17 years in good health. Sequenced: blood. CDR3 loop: CASSENRGSAEAFF. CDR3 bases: TGTGCCAGCAGTGAAAACAGGGGGAGCGCTGAAGCTTTCTTT.